This T cell receptor beta chain is from a study of T cells after yellow fever vaccination. TCRdb reanalysed the 5' RACE reads using MiXCR and keeps one entry per CDR3 protein. The sample contains 200,000 to 300,000 distinct CDR3 sequences, 5.5% to 8.5% of which appear only once. Germline V CDR1 and CDR2: SGHDT, YYEEEE. The trim removed 4 bases at V and 4 bases at J, leaving 11 bases unmatched. The CDR3 contains 16 residues. Sequencing was performed on CD4+ T cells sorted from PBMCs, taken on the day of the yellow fever booster vaccination. This receptor was obtained from a man aged 25 to 40 who received the YFV17D yellow fever vaccine. The genes are TRBV5-6 and TRBJ1-3; 7 bases fit TRBD1. The CDR3 sequence is CASSPETGRFGNTIYF. The CDR3 DNA follows: TGTGCCAGCAGCCCGGAGACAGGGAGGTTCGGAAACACCATATATTTT.